These 18 T cell receptor beta chains came from one sample sequenced in a study of cytomegalovirus exposure and HLA in healthy donors. Primers included in the PCR were 60 Vbeta and 13 Jbeta primers. TCRdb's copy holds only in-frame clones and misses some; the assay was immunoSEQ multiplex PCR. In the table there are some 120,000 clones, 70% to 80% of which are singletons. The material sequenced was PBMCs. Receptors originate from a man aged 35 to 55 in good health and CMV-seronegative.

This clone was seen a handful of times. The chain is built from TRBV12-5 and TRBJ2-2; D gene uncertain. The germline CDR1 and CDR2 sequences are LGHNT and FRNRAP. CDR3 length: 13 amino acids. The V end was cut by 2 bases, the J end by 7 bases, with 8 bases between. DNA for the CDR3: TGTGCTAGTGGTTTGTGGTACAACGGGGAGCTGTTTTTT. It is translated as CASGLWYNGELFF.

A single count supports this clone. The chain has TRBV7-3 and TRBJ1-2; no clear D. This CDR3 region has 16 residues. V lost 5 bases, J lost 4 bases, and 20 bases lay in between. Germline V gene lookup returns CDR1 SGHTA and CDR2 FQGTGA. The CDR3 DNA is TGTGCCAGCAGCGGATTCATTGAGGTCGTCAGCTATGGCTACACCTTC. Translation: CASSGFIEVVSYGYTF.

This clone was counted a single time. The chain links TRBV7-8 to TRBJ2-7, with D perhaps TRBD1 (6 bases). Germline V lookup: CDR1 SGHVS, CDR2 FQNEAQ. This CDR3 region has 11 residues. With 7 bases removed from V and 2 bases from J, the gap between germline ends came to 6 bases. The CDR3 coding sequence is TGTGCCAGCAAGGGGGCCTACGAGCAGTACTTC. Translation: CASKGAYEQYF.

The V gene is TRBV12-5, the J gene TRBJ1-3, with TRBD1 matching 9 bases. V shed 5 bases and J 0 bases; nucleotides not matched to a gene: 20. The CDR3 contains 21 residues. Per germline, CDR1 LGHNT and CDR2 FRNRAP. CDR3 bases: TGTGCTAGTGGTCCACGCATACTCCCGGGACAGGGACAAACCTCTGGAAACACCATATATTTT. Residues: CASGPRILPGQGQTSGNTIYF. Combining the CDR3 with reference TRBV12-5 and TRBJ1-3 gives the whole variable domain DARVTQTPRHKVTEMGQEVTMRCQPILGHNTVFWYRQTMMQGLELLAYFRNRAPLDDSGMPKDRFSAEMPDATLATLKIQPSEPRDSAVYFCASGPRILPGQGQTSGNTIYFGEGSWLTVV.

The rearrangement links TRBV27 to TRBJ2-1; a weak D match, TRBD2 (7 bases). Trimming cost V 2 bases and J 7 bases, with 15 bases left between them. CDR3 length equals 15 residues. CDR1 and CDR2 from the germline V gene are MNHEY and SMNVEV (reference sequence). CDR3 residues: CASSLQGGAGNEQFF. The DNA for the CDR3 is TGTGCCAGCAGTTTACAAGGGGGGGCAGGGAATGAGCAGTTCTTC.

As DNA, the CDR3 is TGTGCCAGCTCCTTGGGACAGAAGAGTTTCTTT. Protein product: CASSLGQKSFF. The chain has TRBV18 and TRBJ1-1; 7 bases align to TRBD1. The CDR3 has 11 amino acids. V shed 6 bases, J shed 13 bases, and the junction held 8 bases outside the gene matches. Germline values: CDR1 KGHSH, CDR2 LQKENI.

In this sample, this clone turned up a few times. V usage is TRBV25-1 and J usage is TRBJ1-1, with D unclear. Germline-derived CDR1 and CDR2 are MGHDK and SYGVNS. There are 13 residues in the CDR3. Trimming shortened V by 4 bases and J by 3 bases, and 9 bases separated the two germline ends. DNA of the CDR3: TGTGCCAGCAGTGGGCAAATGGACACTGAAGCTTTCTTT. Its translation is CASSGQMDTEAFF.

J is TRBJ1-3 and V is TRBV2; no reliable D call. The CDR3 runs 15 residues. Trimming removed 1 base from V and 0 bases from J, with 7 bases in between. In germline, CDR1 is SNHLY, CDR2 FYNNEI. The CDR3 is CASSEGGSSGNTIYF. The CDR3 DNA follows: TGTGCCAGCAGTGAAGGCGGGAGCTCTGGAAACACCATATATTTT.

This clone appeared once. This chain links TRBV1 with TRBJ2-6; the table's TRBD2 call for D was not verified on the DNA. TRBV1 is classified as a pseudogene. The CDR3 has 18 amino acids. CDR3 sequence: CTSSRPVDGSSGANVLTF. For the CDR3, the DNA is TGCACCAGCAGCCGCCCCGTGGATGGGAGCTCTGGGGCCAACGTCCTGACTTTC.

The chain couples TRBV28 to TRBJ1-2; D possibly corresponds to TRBD1 (6 bases). CDR1 and CDR2 (germline): MDHEN, SYDVKM. The V and J ends lost 6 bases and 2 bases respectively, with 10 bases between them. CDR3 length: 13 amino acids. Here the CDR3 DNA reads TGTGCCAGCAGCAGACAGGCAAACTATGGCTACACCTTC. Translation gives CASSRQANYGYTF.

The chain recombines TRBV19 with TRBJ1-5; D unresolved. Germline V gene sequence: CDR1 LNHDA, CDR2 SQIVND (reference sequence). CDR3 length equals 15 residues. V was pared by 6 bases and J by 0 bases, with 12 bases between. CDR3 residues: CASRTQDYSNQPQHF. CDR3 in DNA: TGTGCCAGTAGAACCCAGGACTATAGCAATCAGCCCCAGCATTTT. The whole variable domain, remainder taken from reference TRBV19 and TRBJ1-5, is DGGITQSPKYLFRKEGQNVTLSCEQNLNHDAMYWYRQDPGQGLRLIYYSQIVNDFQKGDIAEGYSVSREKKESFPLTVTSAQKNPTAFYLCASRTQDYSNQPQHFGDGTRLSIL.

This chain uses TRBV13 with TRBJ2-3, with 7 bases aligning to TRBD2. CDR3 length: 15 residues. V shed 5 bases, J shed 0 bases, and the junction held 5 bases outside the gene matches. Germline lookup yields CDR1 PRHDT and CDR2 FYEKMQ (reference sequence). The CDR3 nucleotides are TGTGCCAGCAGCCAGAGCGGGGTGAGCACAGATACGCAGTATTTT. Translation gives CASSQSGVSTDTQYF.

The chain joins TRBV7-6 to TRBJ1-4; D gene unclear. In germline, CDR1 is SGHVS, CDR2 FNYEAQ. The CDR3 totals 13 residues. Trimming left V 3 bases short and J 5 bases short, with 7 bases between. CDR3 amino acids: CASSFNSNEKLFF. The CDR3 DNA follows: TGTGCCAGCAGCTTCAACTCGAATGAAAAACTGTTTTTT. Supplemented by reference TRBV7-6 and TRBJ1-4, the full variable domain reads GAGVSQSPRYKVTKRGQDVALRCDPISGHVSLYWYRQALGQGPEFLTYFNYEAQQDKSGLPNDRFSAERPEGSISTLTIQRTEQRDSAMYRCASSFNSNEKLFFGSGTQLSVL.

The rearrangement links TRBV5-1 to TRBJ2-1; D not resolved. The V end was cut by 2 bases, the J end by 7 bases, with 13 bases between. This CDR3 has 14 amino acids. In germline, CDR1 is SGHRS, CDR2 YFSETQ. CDR3: CASSLWSSMNEQFF. DNA for the CDR3: TGCGCCAGCAGCTTATGGTCCAGTATGAATGAGCAGTTCTTC.

The rearrangement joins TRBV11-2 to TRBJ2-7; D uncertain. Trimming stripped 0 bases from V and 2 bases from J, with 14 bases between. CDR1 is SGHAT and CDR2 is FQNNGV in the germline V gene. The CDR3 length is 16 residues. The CDR3 loop is CASSLDRGAAPYEQYF. The CDR3 nucleotides read TGTGCCAGCAGCTTAGATCGAGGAGCAGCGCCCTACGAGCAGTACTTC. The variable domain in full, with the rest retrieved from reference TRBV11-2 and TRBJ2-7, is EAGVAQSPRYKIIEKRQSVAFWCNPISGHATLYWYQQILGQGPKLLIQFQNNGVVDDSQLPKDRFSAERLKGVDSTLKIQPAKLEDSAVYLCASSLDRGAAPYEQYFGPGTRLTVT.

In the case of this clone: This sample includes further DNA sequences coding for the same CDR3. The chain couples TRBV5-6 to TRBJ2-7; TRBD1 matches 10 bases. Germline values: CDR1 SGHDT, CDR2 YYEEEE. CDR3 length equals 14 residues. Trimming took 5 bases from V and 1 from J; bases not matched to a gene: 3. CDR3 nucleotide sequence: TGTGCCAGCAGGGGGACAGGGGAGTCCTACGAGCAGTACTTC. This codes for CASRGTGESYEQYF.

In DNA, the CDR3 is TGTGCCAGCAGCTTATTCAGGGACAATGAGCAGTTCTTC. Protein: CASSLFRDNEQFF. The V gene is TRBV7-3, the J gene TRBJ2-1; perhaps TRBD1 as D (5 bases). The CDR3 has 13 residues. CDR1 and CDR2 from the germline V gene are SGHTA and FQGTGA. V lost 2 bases and J 5 bases, leaving 7 bases between the germline ends.

The chain employs TRBV5-4 and TRBJ1-2; 9 nucleotides agree with TRBD1. The CDR3 is made up of 19 amino acids. With V trimmed by 3 bases and J by 6 bases, 21 bases remained unmatched. From germline, CDR1 is SGHNT and CDR2 YYREEE (reference sequence). The chain's CDR3 is CASSSPNSLRDRERNGYTF. The DNA for the CDR3 is TGTGCCAGCAGCTCACCAAACTCCCTCCGGGACAGGGAACGGAATGGCTACACCTTC.